These 29 T cell receptor beta chains were all obtained from the same sample, sequenced in a study of T cells in tumors after PD-1 blockade. Sequenced by immunoSEQ multiplex PCR; TCRdb stores in-frame clones only, minus some. The sample has about 8,000 clones, around 69% seen once. The sequenced sample was tumor tissue, obtained after anti-PD-1 treatment. The receptors were gathered from a human donor with basal cell carcinoma.

The sample holds a few counts of this clone. The rearrangement uses TRBV7-3 and TRBJ2-4, with D possibly being TRBD1 (6 bases). CDR1 and CDR2 from the germline V gene are SGHTA and FQGTGA. The CDR3 extends over 13 amino acids. With 4 bases removed from V and 7 bases from J, the gap between germline ends came to 11 bases. CDR3 DNA sequence: TGTGCCAGCAGCTCTAACCAGGGGAACATTCAGTACTTC. As protein: CASSSNQGNIQYF.

This chain links TRBV2 with TRBJ2-5, with D possibly called TRBD1 or TRBD2 (7 bases each). V dropped 6 bases and J dropped 0 bases, with 11 bases sitting between them. Germline CDR1 SNHLY, CDR2 FYNNEI. This CDR3 is 14 amino acids long. The CDR3 reads CASRAGTDQETQYF. The CDR3 nucleotides are TGTGCCAGCAGAGCGGGGACAGACCAAGAGACCCAGTACTTC.

This clone is categorized as medium-sized. The CDR3 protein is CATSGGSQETQYF. Written as DNA, the CDR3 is TGTGCCACCAGTGGGGGCAGTCAAGAGACCCAGTACTTC. The chain has TRBV24-1 and TRBJ2-5; TRBD1 is a possible D gene (5 bases). V shed 5 bases and J shed 2 bases, with 8 bases lying between them. The germline CDR1 and CDR2 sequences are KGHDR and SFDVKD. The CDR3 contains 13 residues.

DNA for the CDR3: TGTGCCAGCTCACCTCGGGACAGGGGGCGCGATGAGCAGTTCTTC. Its translation is CASSPRDRGRDEQFF. This rearrangement joins TRBV18 to TRBJ2-1; TRBD1 matches 12 bases. The CDR3 has 15 residues. V was pared by 3 bases and J by 8 bases, with 5 bases of the junction left unmatched. Germline V CDR1 and CDR2: KGHSH, LQKENI.

The rearrangement links TRBV5-6 to TRBJ2-2, with 8 bases aligning to TRBD2. With V trimmed by 0 bases and J by 3 bases, 13 bases remained unmatched. The CDR3 totals 19 residues. Germline CDR1 SGHDT, CDR2 YYEEEE. Here the CDR3 reads CASSLELAGLPSHTGELFF. In DNA form, the CDR3 reads TGTGCCAGCAGCTTGGAGTTAGCGGGGCTTCCTTCGCACACCGGGGAGCTGTTTTTT.

The rearrangement uses TRBV29-1 and TRBJ2-5; TRBD2 agrees at 13 bases. Trimming removed 1 base from V and 5 bases from J; junction bases left unmatched: 10. Germline V gene lookup returns CDR1 SQVTM and CDR2 ANQGSEA. CDR3 length: 17 amino acids. CDR3 loop: CSVEGSLAGGPGETQYF. The CDR3 DNA follows: TGCAGCGTTGAAGGTTCACTAGCGGGAGGGCCCGGGGAGACCCAGTACTTC.

The V and J genes are TRBV3-1 (or the pseudogene TRBV3-2) and TRBJ1-2, with no clear D. The CDR3 is 15 residues long. From germline, CDR1 is LGHDT and CDR2 YNNKEL (reference sequence). Trimming pared 3 bases from V and 6 bases from J, leaving 17 bases between. This CDR3 is CASSHTAPPSDGYTF. CDR3 nucleotide sequence: TGTGCCAGCAGCCACACCGCCCCTCCTTCGGATGGCTACACCTTC.

The chain is built from TRBV27 and TRBJ1-6, with 8 bases that match TRBD1. Germline lookup yields CDR1 MNHEY and CDR2 SMNVEV (reference sequence). CDR3 length equals 15 residues. V lost 7 bases to trimming and J lost 5 bases; unmatched junction nucleotides: 7. CDR3 protein: CASTSGGRNNSPLHF. The CDR3 nucleotides read TGTGCCAGCACGTCAGGGGGCAGAAATAATTCACCCCTCCACTTT.

This clone has a handful of counts. V usage is TRBV6-2 or TRBV6-3 and J usage is TRBJ1-5; D perhaps matches TRBD1 (6 bases). V was trimmed by 1 base and J by 6 bases, leaving 13 bases between them. Germline V gene sequence: CDR1 MNHEY, CDR2 SVGEGT. The CDR3 has 15 residues. CDR3 loop: CASSYLGALPQPQHF. CDR3 DNA sequence: TGTGCCAGCAGTTACTTGGGGGCCTTGCCTCAGCCCCAGCATTTT.

The V gene is TRBV4-3, the J gene TRBJ1-4; D is undetermined. There are 15 residues in the CDR3. Germline V gene sequence: CDR1 LGHNA, CDR2 YSLEER. Trimming shortened V by 2 bases and J by 0 bases, and 7 bases separated the two germline ends. This chain's CDR3 is CASSQSRATNEKLFF. The DNA of the CDR3 is TGCGCCAGCAGCCAATCGCGTGCAACTAATGAAAAACTGTTTTTT.

The chain couples TRBV24-1 to TRBJ2-3, with unresolved D. Trimming took 4 bases from V and 6 from J, leaving 13 bases between them. Germline CDR1 KGHDR, CDR2 SFDVKD. The length of the CDR3 is 14 residues. This CDR3 reads CATSDTTASDTQYF. CDR3 bases: TGTGCCACCAGTGACACTACAGCGTCGGATACGCAGTATTTT.

The chain has TRBV18 and TRBJ1-2; 8 bases line up with TRBD1. After removal of 2 bases from V and 3 bases from J, the junction contained 8 bases not matched to a gene. This CDR3 has 16 residues. The germline V gene has CDR1 KGHSH and CDR2 LQKENI. CDR3 protein: CASSPASGTGHYGYTF. DNA of the CDR3: TGTGCCAGCTCACCAGCTTCCGGGACAGGACACTATGGCTACACCTTC.

V is TRBV4-1 and J is TRBJ1-6; TRBD1 is a possible D gene (6 bases). Trimming shortened V by 3 bases and J by 10 bases, and 19 bases separated the two germline ends. The CDR3 loop spans 16 amino acids. CDR1 and CDR2 (germline): MGHRA, YSYEKL. The CDR3, as DNA: TGCGCCAGCAGCCAGGAGGAGTCAGGGGCCGTCTCACCCCTCCACTTT. Translated, it gives CASSQEESGAVSPLHF.

This chain uses TRBV6-2 or TRBV6-3 with TRBJ2-2; 11 bases match TRBD2. The germline V gene has CDR1 MNHEY and CDR2 SVGEGT. With V trimmed by 0 bases and J by 6 bases, 3 bases remained unmatched. This CDR3 spans 16 amino acids. The CDR3 DNA follows: TGTGCCAGCAGTTACTCGTCTAGCGGGGGGCCCGGGGAGCTGTTTTTT. Amino acid sequence: CASSYSSSGGPGELFF.

The rearrangement links TRBV28 to TRBJ1-3, with no clear D. CDR3 length equals 12 residues. From germline, CDR1 is MDHEN and CDR2 SYDVKM. Trimming took off 10 bases at V and 6 bases at J, with 13 bases between the two ends. The CDR3 reads CATLKTINTIYF. For the CDR3, the DNA is TGTGCCACCCTGAAGACCATAAACACCATATATTTT.

The chain is built from TRBV20-1 and TRBJ2-3; the D is unclear. The CDR3 runs to 11 residues. Germline V lookup: CDR1 DFQATT, CDR2 SNEGSKA (reference sequence). V lost 3 bases, J lost 8 bases, and 9 bases lay in between. In nucleotides, the CDR3 is TGCAGTGCTAGGGCCCAAGGTACGCAGTATTTT. This encodes CSARAQGTQYF.

The genes are TRBV7-6 and TRBJ1-6; D unresolved. V was pared by 1 base and J by 8 bases, with 6 bases between. Per germline, CDR1 SGHVS and CDR2 FNYEAQ. This CDR3 contains 13 residues. The CDR3 bases are TGTGCCAGCAGCTTAGACCGTGATTCACCCCTCCACTTT. Its protein product is CASSLDRDSPLHF.

V gene TRBV7-6 combines with J gene TRBJ1-3, with D perhaps TRBD1 (6 bases). Trimming took 2 bases from V and 1 from J, leaving 9 bases between them. CDR3 length: 15 residues. CDR1 is SGHVS, CDR2 FNYEAQ, per germline. The CDR3 sequence is CASSLRGQSGNTIYF. CDR3 DNA: TGTGCCAGCAGCTTACGAGGACAGTCTGGAAACACCATATATTTT. The whole variable domain, filled in from reference TRBV7-6 and TRBJ1-3, reads GAGVSQSPRYKVTKRGQDVALRCDPISGHVSLYWYRQALGQGPEFLTYFNYEAQQDKSGLPNDRFSAERPEGSISTLTIQRTEQRDSAMYRCASSLRGQSGNTIYFGEGSWLTVV.

For this clone: Just one base apart from a much larger clone, this may be a read error. V and J are TRBV5-1 and TRBJ2-2; 7 bases agree with TRBD2. Germline V gene sequence: CDR1 SGHRS, CDR2 YFSETQ. The CDR3 sequence is 17 residues long. The V gene end was trimmed by 3 bases and the J gene end by 4 bases; junction bases not matched to a gene: 12. DNA for the CDR3: TGCGCCAGCAGCTCCAGAGTGGTTACTAGCGTCACCGGGGAGCTGTTTTTT. Protein: CASSSRVVTSVTGELFF. The full variable domain, its missing parts supplied by reference TRBV5-1 and TRBJ2-2, is KAGVTQTPRYLIKTRGQQVTLSCSPISGHRSVSWYQQTPGQGLQFLFEYFSETQRNKGNFPGRFSGRQFSNSRSEMNVSTLELGDSALYLCASSSRVVTSVTGELFFGEGSRLTVL.

This rearrangement joins TRBV4-1 to TRBJ2-7; D call uncertain. Trimming pared 1 base from V and 6 bases from J, leaving 13 bases between. CDR1 and CDR2 (germline): MGHRA, YSYEKL. CDR3 size: 14 residues. CDR3 sequence reads: CASSQVKAIPEQYF. The CDR3 DNA is TGCGCCAGCAGCCAAGTGAAGGCTATACCCGAGCAGTACTTC.

This clone appeared a few times. This chain links TRBV3-1 (or the pseudogene TRBV3-2) with TRBJ1-6; 9 bases map to TRBD1. J was trimmed by 3 bases and V by 0 bases; bases with no gene match: 12. This CDR3 region has 20 residues. Germline V gene sequence: CDR1 LGHDT, CDR2 YNNKEL (reference sequence). CDR3 in DNA: TGTGCCAGCAGCCAAGAAGGGGGTGAGACAGGGGGATACTATAATTCACCCCTCCACTTT. Its protein product is CASSQEGGETGGYYNSPLHF.

The rearrangement links TRBV11-2 to TRBJ2-2; D perhaps matches TRBD2 (6 bases). The V end was cut by 0 bases, the J end by 3 bases, with 17 bases between. The CDR3 covers 18 residues. Germline V gene data show CDR1 as SGHAT and CDR2 as FQNNGV. CDR3 sequence: CASSLDPGEPRDTGELFF. In nucleotides, the CDR3 is TGTGCCAGCAGCTTAGATCCGGGGGAGCCGCGAGACACCGGGGAGCTGTTTTTT.

V usage is TRBV5-6 and J usage is TRBJ1-2; D is uncertain. Trimming shortened V by 0 bases and J by 8 bases, and 20 bases separated the two germline ends. CDR1 and CDR2 from the germline V gene are SGHDT and YYEEEE. The CDR3 loop spans 16 amino acids. The CDR3 DNA reads TGTGCCAGCAGCTTGGGTGCAACCCCAAGGATTAAAGGCTACACCTTC. The encoded protein is CASSLGATPRIKGYTF.

This chain uses TRBV2 with TRBJ2-7; D is ambiguous. Germline loops: CDR1 SNHLY, CDR2 FYNNEI. The CDR3 is 14 residues long. V was clipped by 1 base and J by 2 bases, with 9 bases between them. The CDR3 DNA reads as TGTGCCAGCAGTGAAGGGGCTCGGGCCTACGAGCAGTACTTC. Encoded protein: CASSEGARAYEQYF.

This clone was found a few times. The chain carries TRBV5-6 and TRBJ1-5; tentative D call: TRBD1 (5 bases). This CDR3 is 12 amino acids long. Per the germline V gene, CDR1 is SGHDT and CDR2 is YYEEEE. V shed 3 bases and J shed 7 bases, with 8 bases lying between them. CDR3 bases: TGTGCCAGCAGCTACAGGAGACAGCCCCAGCATTTT. Translated: CASSYRRQPQHF.

The gene calls are TRBV10-2 and TRBJ2-7; no clear D gene. From germline, CDR1 is WSHSY and CDR2 SAAADI. V was shortened by 4 bases and J by 9 bases, with 13 bases between the two germline ends. This CDR3 spans 12 amino acids. The DNA for the CDR3 is TGCGCCAGCAGTGTCGAGGTTAATAGGCAGTACTTC. Encoded protein: CASSVEVNRQYF.

This chain links TRBV2 with TRBJ1-2; D is ambiguous. V was trimmed by 6 bases and J by 5 bases, leaving 16 bases between them. The CDR3 consists of 14 residues. Germline CDR1 is SNHLY and CDR2 is FYNNEI. The CDR3 spells CASRANGGSYGYTF. CDR3 coding DNA: TGTGCCAGCAGGGCCAATGGTGGAAGTTATGGCTACACCTTC.

This chain connects TRBV7-3 to TRBJ1-1; D possibly corresponds to TRBD1 (6 bases). The CDR3 has 13 residues. Trimming took 8 bases from V and 4 from J, leaving 14 bases between them. Germline CDR1 is SGHTA and CDR2 is FQGTGA. The CDR3 DNA is TGTGCCAGCGGCATACAGGGAAGCACTGAAGCTTTCTTT. Translated, it gives CASGIQGSTEAFF.

This chain joins TRBV2 and TRBJ1-2; TRBD1 aligns across 9 bases. Germline V CDR1 and CDR2: SNHLY, FYNNEI. This CDR3 spans 12 amino acids. Trimming cost V 6 bases and J 6 bases; bases outside gene matches: 2. The DNA for the CDR3 is TGTGCCAGCAGGAGACAGGGGGATGGCTACACCTTC. Translating gives CASRRQGDGYTF.